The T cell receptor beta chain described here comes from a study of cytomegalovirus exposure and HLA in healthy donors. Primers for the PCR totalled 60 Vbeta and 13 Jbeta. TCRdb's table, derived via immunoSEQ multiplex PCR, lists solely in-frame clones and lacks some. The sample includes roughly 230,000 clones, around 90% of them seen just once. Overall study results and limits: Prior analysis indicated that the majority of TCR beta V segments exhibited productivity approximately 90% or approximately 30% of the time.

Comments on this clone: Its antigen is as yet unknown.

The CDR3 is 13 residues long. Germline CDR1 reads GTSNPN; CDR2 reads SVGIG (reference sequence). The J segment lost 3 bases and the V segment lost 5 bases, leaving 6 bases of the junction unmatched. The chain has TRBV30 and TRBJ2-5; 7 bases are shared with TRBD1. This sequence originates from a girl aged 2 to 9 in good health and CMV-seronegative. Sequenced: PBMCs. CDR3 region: CAWYDRVKETQYF. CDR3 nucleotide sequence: TGTGCCTGGTATGACAGGGTGAAAGAGACCCAGTACTTC.